The 9 T cell receptor beta chains below come from one sample, sequenced in a study of blood T cell repertoires in COVID-19. Sequencing used immunoSEQ multiplex PCR; TCRdb keeps in-frame clones, though not all of them. The sample consists of tens of thousands of clones, over 80% of them appearing once. The specimen was peripheral blood. These receptors all come from a man in his fifties or sixties with acute or convalescent COVID-19.

V usage is TRBV6-5 and J usage is TRBJ2-1; 8 bases line up with TRBD1. Looked up from germline, CDR1 is MNHEY and CDR2 is SVGAGI. V lost 9 bases and J lost 0; bases outside the gene matches: 7. The CDR3 contains 15 residues. In DNA form, the CDR3 reads TGTGCCAGTTCTCTGACAGGGGCCTCCTACAATGAGCAGTTCTTC. This translates into CASSLTGASYNEQFF.

The chain employs TRBV3-1 (or the pseudogene TRBV3-2) and TRBJ1-1; D uncertain. Per the germline V gene, CDR1 is LGHDT and CDR2 is YNNKEL (reference sequence). V shed 0 bases and J shed 4 bases, with 12 bases lying between them. The CDR3 runs 15 residues. The DNA for the CDR3 is TGTGCCAGCAGCCAAGATGATAGCCCGAGCACTGAAGCTTTCTTT. Protein product: CASSQDDSPSTEAFF.

This chain uses TRBV5-5 with TRBJ2-7; D ambiguous. Germline V CDR1 and CDR2: SGHKS, YYEKEE (reference sequence). CDR3 size: 14 residues. Trimming took off 0 bases at V and 3 bases at J, with 10 bases between the two ends. The CDR3 sequence is CASSLDPRSYEQYF. In nucleotides, the CDR3 is TGTGCCAGCAGCTTGGACCCCAGAAGCTACGAGCAGTACTTC.

By sample fraction, this clone is medium-sized. This chain connects TRBV6-4 to TRBJ1-1; 11 nucleotides line up with TRBD1. The CDR3 is made up of 17 amino acids. J lost 3 bases, V lost 5 bases, and 11 bases had no gene match. CDR1 is MRHNA, CDR2 SNTAGT, per germline. The CDR3, as DNA: TGTGCCAGCAGTACAAACCCACCGGGACAGGGGGACACTGAAGCTTTCTTT. Translation: CASSTNPPGQGDTEAFF.

The rearrangement links TRBV28 to TRBJ1-3; D is uncertain. Germline values: CDR1 MDHEN, CDR2 SYDVKM. The V end lost 4 bases, the J end lost 6 bases, and 7 bases lay between the germline ends. CDR3 length: 12 residues. The CDR3 coding sequence is TGTGCCAGCAGTTACGGTGAAAACACCATATATTTT. This gives the protein CASSYGENTIYF.

The chain links TRBV5-4 to TRBJ1-6, with a tentative D call TRBD1 (5 bases). V shed 3 bases and J shed 0 bases, with 13 bases lying between them. Germline values: CDR1 SGHNT, CDR2 YYREEE (reference sequence). The CDR3 is 17 residues long. The CDR3 DNA is TGTGCCAGCAGCTCAAGACAGAGAAACTCCTATAATTCACCCCTCCACTTT. Encoded protein: CASSSRQRNSYNSPLHF.

The chain is built from TRBV21-1 and TRBJ1-3; the D call of TRBD1 is as the table states it, not checked on the DNA. TRBV21-1 constitutes a pseudogene. The CDR3 is 15 amino acids. CDR3 residues: CASNGIRGSGNTIYF. CDR3 coding DNA: TGTGCCAGCAATGGGATCAGGGGTTCCGGAAACACCATATATTTT.

This clone was seen a single time. The chain uses TRBV7-8 and TRBJ1-2; D is uncertain. Germline-derived CDR1 and CDR2 are SGHVS and FQNEAQ. This CDR3 region has 16 residues. Trimming removed 5 bases at V and 8 bases at J, with 24 bases between. This chain's CDR3 is CASSPRAGLISSGYTF. Written as DNA, the CDR3 is TGTGCCAGCAGCCCGCGGGCCGGACTGATCAGTTCGGGCTACACCTTC.

V is TRBV29-1 and J is TRBJ2-3; TRBD2 might be the D (5 bases). Trimming pared 3 bases from V and 3 bases from J, leaving 13 bases between. The CDR3 runs 14 residues. Germline V gene data show CDR1 as SQVTM and CDR2 as ANQGSEA. The CDR3 coding sequence is TGCAGCGTTGATTCCAGCGGTTTGACAGATACGCAGTATTTT. This encodes CSVDSSGLTDTQYF.